This T cell receptor (beta chain) is from a study of T cells after yellow fever vaccination. Study-level points and caveats: Any FACS-sorted repertoire could hold abundant clonotypes that contaminate it from the bulk population. Among all clonotypes, a small share was observed in both CD4 and CD8 compartments.

Germline CDR1 and CDR2: SEHNR and FQNEAQ (reference sequence). V was shortened by 4 bases and J by 5 bases, with 9 bases between the two germline ends. CDR3 size: 13 residues. Each CDR3 protein gets one entry after TCRdb re-called the 5' RACE reads with MiXCR. The sample has about 46,000 distinct CDR3 sequences, roughly 6.4% seen once. The chain uses TRBV7-9 and TRBJ1-5; a weak D match, TRBD1 (6 bases). The clonotype originates from a man between 25 and 39 years old who received the YFV17D yellow fever vaccine. Sample: PBMCs, either bulk or a sorted T-cell subset (CD4+, CD8+, memory, or dextramer-sorted; not recorded which), taken 45 days after the yellow fever booster vaccination. The CDR3 coding sequence is TGTGCCAGCAGCTCAACAGGGTATCAGCCCCAGCATTTT. It yields the protein CASSSTGYQPQHF.